This T cell receptor beta chain was recovered during a study of T cell responses to AZD1222 COVID-19 vaccine. Study-wide context: Second-dose recipients at about 4 or about 12 weeks were treated as one pooled group.

Findings and caveats of the study: Across the whole spike, CD4 TCRs peaked at regions 160-218 and 743-854. Only a handful of AZD1222 recipients were seropositive at baseline.

Note on this clone: Its antigen is unidentified.

The assay was immunoSEQ multiplex PCR, and TCRdb's table has in-frame clones only and misses some. Seen here are approximately 120,000 clones, about 90% observed once, and the top ten hold under 1.2%. Germline values: CDR1 SGHVS, CDR2 FQNEAQ. The V end lost 7 bases, the J end lost 3 bases, and 6 bases lay between the germline ends. CDR3 length: 12 amino acids. This sequence was found in an adult in good health. V and J are TRBV7-8 and TRBJ2-2; no reliable D call. The material sequenced was peripheral blood, taken on day 0 of AZD1222 vaccination. This CDR3 is CASNPDTGELFF. CDR3 DNA sequence: TGTGCCAGCAACCCAGACACCGGGGAGCTGTTTTTT.